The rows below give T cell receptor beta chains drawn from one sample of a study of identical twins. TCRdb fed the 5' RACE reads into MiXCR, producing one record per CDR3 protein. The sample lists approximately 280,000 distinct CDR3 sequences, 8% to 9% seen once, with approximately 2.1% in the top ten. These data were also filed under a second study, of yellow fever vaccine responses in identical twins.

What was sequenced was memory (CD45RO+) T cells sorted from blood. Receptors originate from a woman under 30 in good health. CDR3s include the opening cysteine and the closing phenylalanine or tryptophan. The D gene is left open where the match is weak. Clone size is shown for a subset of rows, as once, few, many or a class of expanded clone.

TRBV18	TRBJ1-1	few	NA	CASSPQQGTEAFF	TGTGCCAGCTCACCACAGCAGGGGACTGAAGCTTTCTTT
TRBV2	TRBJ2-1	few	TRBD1	CASSLLGQGTFNEQFF	TGTGCCAGCAGCCTCCTGGGACAGGGGACCTTTAATGAGCAGTTCTTC
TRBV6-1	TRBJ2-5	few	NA	CASRVGGRQESQYF	TGTGCCAGCAGAGTGGGGGGAAGGCAAGAGTCCCAGTACTTC
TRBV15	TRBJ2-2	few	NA	CATSRDQWRGRTGELFF	TGTGCCACCAGCAGAGATCAATGGAGGGGGCGCACCGGGGAGCTGTTTTTT
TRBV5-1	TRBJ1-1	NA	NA	CASSPRDKNTEAFF	TGCGCCAGCAGCCCCCGCGATAAGAACACTGAAGCTTTCTTT
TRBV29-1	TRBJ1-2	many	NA	CSVEDGIPNYGYTF	TGCAGCGTGGAGGACGGTATCCCTAACTATGGCTACACCTTC
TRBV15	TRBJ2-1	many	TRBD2	CATSREGLAASYNEQFF	TGTGCCACCAGCAGAGAGGGACTAGCGGCCTCCTACAATGAGCAGTTCTTC
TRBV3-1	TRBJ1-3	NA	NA	CASSQGIPGNTIYF	TGTGCCAGCAGCCAAGGTATACCCGGAAACACCATATATTTT
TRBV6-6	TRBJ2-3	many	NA	CASSGSTDTQYF	TGTGCCAGCAGTGGTAGCACAGATACGCAGTATTTT
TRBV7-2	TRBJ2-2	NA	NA	CASSWQGTGELFF	TGTGCCAGCAGCTGGCAGGGTACCGGGGAGCTGTTTTTT
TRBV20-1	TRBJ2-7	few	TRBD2	CSARGYSGRSSYEQYF	TGCAGTGCTAGAGGGTATAGCGGGAGGTCCAGCTACGAGCAGTACTTC
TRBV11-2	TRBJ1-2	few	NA	CASSFPNYGYTF	TGTGCCAGCAGCTTCCCGAACTATGGCTACACCTTC
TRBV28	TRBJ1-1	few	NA	CASSRGQWNTEAFF	TGTGCCAGCAGTCGAGGACAGTGGAACACTGAAGCTTTCTTT
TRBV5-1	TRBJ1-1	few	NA	CASLSGIGEAFF	TGCGCCAGCCTTTCAGGGATCGGTGAAGCTTTCTTT
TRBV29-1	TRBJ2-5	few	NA	CSVAYSALETQYF	TGCAGCGTTGCGTACTCGGCTTTAGAGACCCAGTACTTC
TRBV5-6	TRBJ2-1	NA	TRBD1	CASSQEDRGQRYNEQFF	TGTGCCAGCAGCCAAGAGGACAGGGGTCAACGCTACAATGAGCAGTTCTTC
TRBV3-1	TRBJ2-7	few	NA	CASSPFQGRADEQYF	TGTGCCAGCAGCCCCTTCCAGGGGCGGGCTGACGAGCAGTACTTC
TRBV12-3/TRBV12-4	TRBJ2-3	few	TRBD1	CASSLGGRTGSTDTQYF	TGTGCCAGCAGCCTTGGGGGTCGGACAGGGTCCACAGATACGCAGTATTTT
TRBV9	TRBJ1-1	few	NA	CASSVGPIDVEAFF	TGTGCCAGCAGCGTGGGCCCTATTGACGTTGAAGCTTTCTTT
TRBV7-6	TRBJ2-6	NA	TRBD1	CASSPSPGDRVVRGANVLTF	TGTGCCAGCAGCCCTTCCCCCGGGGACAGGGTAGTGCGAGGGGCCAACGTCCTGACTTTC
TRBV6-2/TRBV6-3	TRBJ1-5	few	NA	CASGDPQPQHF	TGTGCCAGCGGGGATCCTCAGCCCCAGCATTTT
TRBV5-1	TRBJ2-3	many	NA	CASSLDVDTQYF	TGCGCCAGCAGCTTGGACGTGGATACGCAGTATTTT
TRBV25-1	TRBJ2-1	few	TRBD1	CASSARDRGFYNEQFF	TGTGCCAGCAGTGCTAGGGACAGGGGCTTCTACAATGAGCAGTTCTTC
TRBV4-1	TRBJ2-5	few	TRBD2	CASSQDWASGRAGETQYF	TGCGCCAGCAGCCAAGATTGGGCTAGCGGGAGGGCTGGGGAGACCCAGTACTTC
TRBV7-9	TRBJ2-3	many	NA	CASGSGAATDTQYF	TGTGCCAGCGGGAGTGGGGCCGCCACAGATACGCAGTATTTT
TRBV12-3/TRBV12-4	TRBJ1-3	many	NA	CASSLGVISGNTIYF	TGTGCCAGCAGTTTAGGGGTGATCTCTGGAAACACCATATATTTT
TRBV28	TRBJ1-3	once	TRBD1	CASSRRGQIGNTIYF	TGTGCCAGCAGCCGCAGGGGGCAGATTGGAAACACCATATATTTT
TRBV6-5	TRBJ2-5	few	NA	CASSYWDREPYQETQYF	TGTGCCAGCAGTTATTGGGACCGGGAGCCCTACCAAGAGACCCAGTACTTC
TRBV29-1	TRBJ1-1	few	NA	CSVEGMNTEAFF	TGCAGCGTTGAAGGTATGAACACTGAAGCTTTCTTT
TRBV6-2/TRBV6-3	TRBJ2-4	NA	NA	CASRPEQSARANIKNIQYF	TGTGCCAGCCGGCCCGAACAGAGCGCCCGGGCCAACATCAAAAACATTCAGTACTTC
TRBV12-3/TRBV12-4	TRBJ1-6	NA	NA	CASSARLNSPLHF	TGTGCCAGCAGTGCTCGACTTAATTCACCCCTCCACTTT
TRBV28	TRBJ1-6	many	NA	CASSLNGANSPLHF	TGTGCCAGCAGTTTAAACGGGGCGAATTCACCCCTCCACTTT
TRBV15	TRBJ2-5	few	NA	CATSRVQETQYF	TGTGCCACCAGCAGAGTGCAAGAGACCCAGTACTTC
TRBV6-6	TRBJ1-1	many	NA	CASKGGGAVAFF	TGTGCCAGCAAAGGGGGGGGCGCGGTGGCTTTCTTT
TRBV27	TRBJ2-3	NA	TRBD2	CASRPLAAGEGDTQYF	TGTGCCAGCAGACCCCTTGCCGCGGGGGAGGGGGATACGCAGTATTTT
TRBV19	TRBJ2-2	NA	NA	CATITVAGSTGELFF	TGTGCCACCATAACTGTGGCGGGATCGACCGGGGAGCTGTTTTTT
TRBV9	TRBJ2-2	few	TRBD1	CASSEGQGITGELFF	TGTGCCAGCAGCGAGGGACAGGGAATCACCGGGGAGCTGTTTTTT
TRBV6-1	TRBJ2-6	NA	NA	CASSEIGSGANVLTF	TGTGCCAGCAGTGAAATAGGCTCAGGGGCCAACGTCCTGACTTTC
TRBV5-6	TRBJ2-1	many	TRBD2	CASSLPGLAGGEQFF	TGTGCCAGCAGCTTACCGGGACTAGCGGGCGGTGAGCAGTTCTTC
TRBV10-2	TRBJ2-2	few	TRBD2	CAAVTSGSTGELFF	TGCGCCGCGGTTACTAGCGGGAGCACCGGGGAGCTGTTTTTT
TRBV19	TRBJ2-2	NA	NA	CASTERGAKNTGELFF	TGTGCCAGTACGGAAAGAGGGGCTAAAAACACCGGGGAGCTGTTTTTT
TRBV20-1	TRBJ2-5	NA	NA	CSATGVTETQYF	TGCAGTGCCACGGGGGTCACGGAGACCCAGTACTTC